The next 29 T cell receptor beta chains were all read from a single sample in a study of cytomegalovirus exposure and HLA in healthy donors. Sequenced by immunoSEQ multiplex PCR; TCRdb stores in-frame clones only, minus some. The top ten clones hold about 0.8% of a sample with a few hundred thousand clones, 86% of them seen once. The sample taken for sequencing was PBMCs. These receptors all come from a woman younger than 30 in good health and CMV-seronegative.

The chain has TRBV5-1 and TRBJ1-1; D is unclear. The CDR3 contains 13 residues. Germline CDR1 and CDR2: SGHRS and YFSETQ. V shed 1 base and J shed 1 base, with 5 bases lying between them. This CDR3 reads CASSLYRNTEAFF. DNA of the CDR3: TGCGCCAGCAGCTTGTACAGGAACACTGAAGCTTTCTTT.

This clone was seen only once. This rearrangement joins TRBV5-4 to TRBJ2-7; 10 bases are a match to TRBD2. The CDR3 is 15 amino acids. Trimming at V came to 0 bases and at J to 3 bases, leaving 3 bases not matched to a gene. The germline gives CDR1 SGHNT, CDR2 YYREEE (reference sequence). CDR3 residues: CASSLAPSGSYEQYF. The CDR3 nucleotides read TGTGCCAGCAGCTTGGCTCCTAGCGGGAGCTACGAGCAGTACTTC.

This clone has only one observation. The J gene is TRBJ2-5, the V gene TRBV2; possibly TRBD1 for D (5 bases). V gave up 7 bases and J gave up 5 bases, with 11 bases separating them. CDR3 size: 12 residues. CDR1 is SNHLY and CDR2 is FYNNEI in the germline V gene. CDR3 in amino acids: CASTRGDETQYF. As DNA, the CDR3 is TGTGCCAGCACTAGGGGCGACGAGACCCAGTACTTC.

The chain recombines TRBV7-2 with TRBJ1-2, with TRBD1 matching over 8 bases. The CDR3 covers 14 residues. J lost 1 base, V lost 4 bases, and 2 bases had no gene match. The germline gives CDR1 SGHTA, CDR2 FQGNSA. This chain's CDR3 is CASSSDRVNYGYTF. In nucleotides, the CDR3 is TGTGCCAGCAGCTCGGACAGGGTTAACTATGGCTACACCTTC.

The chain joins TRBV13 to TRBJ2-5; TRBD2 aligns across 9 bases. CDR1 and CDR2 from the germline V gene are PRHDT and FYEKMQ (reference sequence). The CDR3 spans 16 residues. The J segment lost 3 bases and the V segment lost 5 bases, leaving 10 bases of the junction unmatched. The CDR3: CASSLRPSGTEETQYF. The DNA for the CDR3 is TGTGCCAGCAGCCTCCGGCCTAGCGGGACAGAAGAGACCCAGTACTTC.

This chain joins TRBV18 and TRBJ2-3; weak D call: TRBD1 (5 bases). Trimming took 1 base from V and 0 from J, leaving 14 bases between them. The CDR3 length is 17 residues. From germline, CDR1 is KGHSH and CDR2 LQKENI. The chain's CDR3 is CASSPQQGSPSTDTQYF. DNA of the CDR3: TGTGCCAGCTCACCACAGCAGGGTTCCCCCAGCACAGATACGCAGTATTTT.

The sample holds one count of this clone. In nucleotides, the CDR3 is TGTGCCAGCAGTCTTGTCAATGAGCAGTTCTTC. It is translated as CASSLVNEQFF. The rearrangement uses TRBV7-3 and TRBJ2-1; D gene uncertain. The CDR3 extends over 11 amino acids. Trimming cost V 6 bases and J 6 bases, with 6 bases left between them. Looked up from germline, CDR1 is SGHTA and CDR2 is FQGTGA.

The rearrangement links TRBV7-2 to TRBJ2-7, with 7 bases that match TRBD1. The CDR3 runs to 14 residues. With V trimmed by 4 bases and J by 2 bases, 5 bases remained unmatched. CDR1 is SGHTA, CDR2 FQGNSA, per germline. This CDR3 is CASSYLTGAYEQYF. The CDR3 region has the DNA TGTGCCAGCAGCTACCTTACAGGGGCCTACGAGCAGTACTTC.

V gene TRBV29-1 combines with J gene TRBJ2-7; TRBD2 aligns across 8 bases. Germline CDR1 reads SQVTM; CDR2 reads ANQGSEA. The CDR3 contains 13 residues. The J segment lost 3 bases and the V segment lost 6 bases, leaving 7 bases of the junction unmatched. In nucleotides, the CDR3 is TGCAGCGTGGATGTCGGGGGGGGCTACGAGCAGTACTTC. It codes for CSVDVGGGYEQYF.

This rearrangement joins TRBV19 to TRBJ2-1, with 7 positions matching TRBD2. The junction had 6 bases not matched to a gene; V was cut back by 9 bases and J by 4 bases. Germline CDR1 reads LNHDA; CDR2 reads SQIVND (reference sequence). This CDR3 has 13 residues. The CDR3 sequence is CASQAGLYNEQFF. CDR3 coding DNA: TGTGCCAGCCAAGCGGGGCTATACAATGAGCAGTTCTTC.

V usage is TRBV19 and J usage is TRBJ2-7; the D is unclear. Germline V lookup: CDR1 LNHDA, CDR2 SQIVND (reference sequence). Trimming shortened V by 6 bases and J by 6 bases, and 9 bases separated the two germline ends. There are 11 residues in the CDR3. This CDR3 reads CASSGGAEQYF. The CDR3 bases are TGTGCCAGTAGCGGTGGTGCCGAGCAGTACTTC.

The J gene is TRBJ2-1, the V gene TRBV5-4; D remains unclear. CDR1 and CDR2 from the germline V gene are SGHNT and YYREEE (reference sequence). V was pared by 7 bases and J by 2 bases, with 10 bases between. The CDR3 has 13 amino acids. In DNA form, the CDR3 reads TGTGCCAGCTCCCATCCCACCTACAATGAGCAGTTCTTC. This translates into CASSHPTYNEQFF.

This sequence joins TRBV9 and TRBJ1-1, with 8 bases that match TRBD1. V was clipped by 4 bases and J by 8 bases; unmatched bases: 10. This CDR3 is built from 14 residues. From germline, CDR1 is SGDLS and CDR2 YYNGEE. The DNA of the CDR3 is TGTGCCAGCAGCCCCCAGGACAGGGCGGAAGAAGCTTTCTTT. The encoded protein is CASSPQDRAEEAFF.

The rearrangement links TRBV25-1 to TRBJ2-1, with 9 bases identical to TRBD1. The J segment lost 9 bases and the V segment lost 3 bases, leaving 9 bases of the junction unmatched. The CDR3 is 15 amino acids. The germline V gene encodes CDR1 MGHDK and CDR2 SYGVNS. The CDR3 protein is CASSDGQGFGGEQFF. CDR3 nucleotide sequence: TGTGCCAGCAGTGACGGACAGGGGTTTGGAGGTGAGCAGTTCTTC.

The chain recombines TRBV30 with TRBJ2-7, with TRBD2 as a possible D gene (7 bases). Looked up from germline, CDR1 is GTSNPN and CDR2 is SVGIG (reference sequence). Trimming stripped 3 bases from V and 2 bases from J, with 17 bases between. The CDR3 runs to 15 residues. The CDR3 coding sequence is TGTGCCTGGAGCCCAGGGGCGGGAGCCCCCTACGAGCAGTACTTC. The encoded protein is CAWSPGAGAPYEQYF.

This chain links TRBV25-1 with TRBJ2-7; tentative D call: TRBD1 (6 bases). V was shortened by 3 bases and J by 6 bases, with 15 bases between the two germline ends. The CDR3 consists of 14 residues. Germline CDR1 reads MGHDK; CDR2 reads SYGVNS. CDR3 amino acids: CASSDRPGEVEQYF. CDR3 nucleotides: TGTGCCAGCAGTGACCGCCCAGGGGAAGTCGAGCAGTACTTC.

The J gene is TRBJ2-1, the V gene TRBV5-4; D is perhaps TRBD2 (6 bases). V was pared by 0 bases and J by 7 bases, with 17 bases between. The CDR3 length is 16 residues. Germline CDR1 reads SGHNT; CDR2 reads YYREEE (reference sequence). The CDR3 region is CASSLGGAAPGNEQFF. The CDR3 coding sequence is TGTGCCAGCAGCTTGGGCGGGGCGGCCCCAGGGAATGAGCAGTTCTTC. The whole variable domain, remainder taken from reference TRBV5-4 and TRBJ2-1, is ETGVTQSPTHLIKTRGQQVTLRCSSQSGHNTVSWYQQALGQGPQFIFQYYREEENGRGNFPPRFSGLQFPNYSSELNVNALELDDSALYLCASSLGGAAPGNEQFFGPGTRLTVL.

The gene calls are TRBV18 and TRBJ1-4, with D possibly TRBD1 on 5 matching bases. Trimming stripped 3 bases from V and 0 bases from J, with 11 bases between. This CDR3 comprises 16 residues. Germline V gene data show CDR1 as KGHSH and CDR2 as LQKENI. The CDR3 DNA reads TGTGCCAGCTCACCGAACCGACAGACAACTAATGAAAAACTGTTTTTT. The encoded protein is CASSPNRQTTNEKLFF.

J is TRBJ2-5 and V is TRBV19; possible D gene TRBD1, 7 bases. This CDR3 is built from 13 residues. Germline-derived CDR1 and CDR2 are LNHDA and SQIVND (reference sequence). V lost 10 bases and J lost 0, with 12 bases in between. CDR3 DNA: TGTGCCACCGCGGGACAGAACCAAGAGACCCAGTACTTC. As protein: CATAGQNQETQYF.

The chain links TRBV19 to TRBJ2-7, with TRBD2 matching 7 bases. Losses at the gene ends were 4 bases for V and 6 bases for J; bases not matched to a gene: 3. The CDR3 runs 12 residues. Germline V gene data show CDR1 as LNHDA and CDR2 as SQIVND (reference sequence). The CDR3 reads CASSREGPEQYF. DNA for the CDR3: TGTGCCAGTAGTAGGGAGGGACCCGAGCAGTACTTC. The variable domain in full, completed from reference TRBV19 and TRBJ2-7, reads DGGITQSPKYLFRKEGQNVTLSCEQNLNHDAMYWYRQDPGQGLRLIYYSQIVNDFQKGDIAEGYSVSREKKESFPLTVTSAQKNPTAFYLCASSREGPEQYFGPGTRLTVT.

The chain employs TRBV29-1 and TRBJ1-1, with D uncertain. V lost 3 bases and J 8 bases, leaving 13 bases between the germline ends. The CDR3 sequence is 12 residues long. The germline V gene encodes CDR1 SQVTM and CDR2 ANQGSEA. For the CDR3, the DNA is TGCAGCGTTGATTCATCCTGGGCGGAAGCTTTCTTT. Protein sequence: CSVDSSWAEAFF.

This chain links TRBV28 with TRBJ2-7, with 11 bases lining up with TRBD1. The CDR3 has 14 residues. J was trimmed by 2 bases and V by 8 bases; bases with no gene match: 5. CDR1 and CDR2 from the germline V gene are MDHEN and SYDVKM. CDR3 coding DNA: TGTGCCAGCGTCCGGGACAGGGGGACCTACGAGCAGTACTTC. Residues: CASVRDRGTYEQYF.

This chain connects TRBV2 to TRBJ2-7, with TRBD2 matching over 8 bases. Per germline, CDR1 SNHLY and CDR2 FYNNEI. This CDR3 comprises 15 residues. V lost 1 base, J lost 6 bases, and 8 bases stayed unmatched. The CDR3, as DNA: TGTGCCAGCAGTGAAGAGATTAGCGGGATATCCGAGCAGTACTTC. Residues: CASSEEISGISEQYF. The full variable domain, in which reference TRBV2 and TRBJ2-7 provide the parts outside the CDR3, is EPEVTQTPSHQVTQMGQEVILRCVPISNHLYFYWYRQILGQKVEFLVSFYNNEISEKSEIFDDQFSVERPDGSNFTLKIRSTKLEDSAMYFCASSEEISGISEQYFGPGTRLTVT.

This chain joins TRBV9 and TRBJ2-1; TRBD2 matches 9 bases. The CDR3 length is 15 residues. Unmatched junction bases numbered 8, after V lost 4 bases and J lost 6 bases. Germline assignment: CDR1 SGDLS and CDR2 YYNGEE. CDR3 protein: CASSLTGLALNEQFF. For the CDR3, the DNA is TGTGCCAGCAGCCTCACGGGACTAGCTCTCAATGAGCAGTTCTTC.

The V call is TRBV7-3, the J call TRBJ2-6; D is unclear. The CDR3 has 15 amino acids. Looked up from germline, CDR1 is SGHTA and CDR2 is FQGTGA. Trimming left V 5 bases short and J 0 bases short, with 8 bases between. CDR3 sequence: CASSASGSGANVLTF. DNA of the CDR3: TGTGCCAGCAGCGCATCGGGCTCTGGGGCCAACGTCCTGACTTTC.

The chain has TRBV18 and TRBJ2-2; TRBD2 aligns across 8 bases. With 3 bases clipped from V and 2 bases from J, the junction kept 5 bases outside the gene matches. The germline V gene has CDR1 KGHSH and CDR2 LQKENI. The CDR3 totals 16 residues. The CDR3 DNA reads as TGTGCCAGCTCACCTTCACTAGCGGAAAACACCGGGGAGCTGTTTTTT. Protein sequence: CASSPSLAENTGELFF.

The J gene is TRBJ1-1, the V gene TRBV7-3, with D unclear. V was cut by 2 bases and J by 1 base, with 5 bases left in between. CDR3 length: 13 residues. The germline CDR1 and CDR2 sequences are SGHTA and FQGTGA. CDR3 residues: CASSLEGNTEAFF. DNA of the CDR3: TGTGCCAGCAGCTTAGAGGGGAACACTGAAGCTTTCTTT.

Ten or more counts support this clone. The chain employs TRBV11-2 and TRBJ2-1, with unresolved D. Germline CDR1 and CDR2: SGHAT and FQNNGV. The CDR3 spans 14 residues. Deletions cut 5 bases from V and 2 bases from J, with 10 bases between. The CDR3 nucleotides read TGTGCCAGCAGCCGTTTGAGAGCCTACAATGAGCAGTTCTTC. It specifies CASSRLRAYNEQFF. Complete variable domain (other parts from reference TRBV11-2 and TRBJ2-1): EAGVAQSPRYKIIEKRQSVAFWCNPISGHATLYWYQQILGQGPKLLIQFQNNGVVDDSQLPKDRFSAERLKGVDSTLKIQPAKLEDSAVYLCASSRLRAYNEQFFGPGTRLTVL.

V is TRBV28 and J is TRBJ2-2; TRBD2 is a possible D gene (7 bases). Trimming took off 3 bases at V and 4 bases at J, with 15 bases between the two ends. This CDR3 comprises 16 residues. Germline CDR1 and CDR2: MDHEN and SYDVKM. The CDR3 reads CASSLTGGAGTGELFF. The DNA for the CDR3 is TGTGCCAGCAGTTTGACGGGGGGCGCGGGCACCGGGGAGCTGTTTTTT.